This TCR beta chain was found in a study of blood T cell repertoires in COVID-19. Study overall: Material from acute and convalescent COVID-19 was sourced from the United States, Italy and Spain.

Germline CDR1 and CDR2: SGHTA and FQGNSA. The V segment lost 5 bases and the J segment 6 bases; nucleotides outside the gene matches: 4. This CDR3 is 15 amino acids long. The assay was immunoSEQ multiplex PCR, and TCRdb's table has in-frame clones only and misses some. Counted here are roughly 500,000 clones, 85% to 90% occurring once; the ten biggest clones make up about 1.7%. This sequence originates from a woman aged 40 to 50 who had recovered from COVID-19. Sequencing was done on a sample of PBMCs or T cells enriched from blood (not recorded which). The genes are TRBV7-2 and TRBJ1-6, with 10 bases lining up with TRBD1. CDR3 coding DNA: TGTGCCAGCAGCGCCCGACAGGGGGCTAATTCACCCCTCCACTTT. Translating it yields CASSARQGANSPLHF.